The entry below describes one TCR beta chain. Its antigen specificity is not known. Base qualities are not recorded, but no much larger clone differs from it by a single base. The library was built by means of the immunoSEQ multiplex PCR assay. Held by TCRdb, this immuneACCESS table contains in-frame sequences only and omits some clones. Under half of the omission traces to an unresolved V gene where checked; the cause of the rest is unknown. This sample comprises roughly 170,000 clones, approximately 92% of them detected only once. More than 1.1% of the sample rests with the top ten. Including cysteine and phenylalanine, the CDR3 has 14 amino acids. Only the CDR3 DNA stays, 42 bases, in frame from base 1. The germline ends are 10 bases apart after V is trimmed by 3 bases and J by 2 bases. CDR1 and CDR2 were assigned from the germline V gene as MNHNS and SASEGT. The sample originates from a study of control samples from healthy donors and cancer patients (dated by TCRdb to 2020 to 2022).

Sequencing used blood. The rearranged segments are TRBV6-1 and TRBJ1-1, with the D segment identity uncertain. This receptor was obtained from a man between 18 and 29 years old in good health. The CDR3 protein: CASSDLVINTEAFF. The sequence in DNA is TGTGCCAGCAGTGACCTAGTAATAAACACTGAAGCTTTCTTT.